This T cell receptor beta chain was profiled in a study of blood T cell repertoires in COVID-19. Study-level information: Sites across the United States, Italy and Spain contributed samples from acute and convalescent COVID-19. From T cells, B-cell-depleted T cells, or PBMCs came the material, which was cDNA or gDNA.

The CDR3 is 14 amino acids. Per the germline V gene, CDR1 is MNHEY and CDR2 is SMNVEV (reference sequence). J lost 5 bases, V lost 6 bases, and 9 bases had no gene match. Enrolled during active infection, Seattle patients were then followed longitudinally. Authors' data handling: It was from reference gene primer amplification that nucleated cell counts were estimated. Profiling relied on immunoSEQ multiplex PCR, and the TCRdb table lists in-frame clones only, not all of them. V and J calls and clone size are given by that table; D and trimming were obtained from the DNA. The repertoire includes 150,000 to 250,000 clones, around 94% of them detected once, and 0.6% to 0.9% sits in the top ten.

The chain links TRBV27 to TRBJ1-2; 7 bases align to TRBD1. The clonotype originates from a man aged 25 to 40 with COVID-19, enrolled during active disease. Sequenced input: peripheral blood. CDR3 sequence reads: CASRPDRIPYGYTF. Here the CDR3 DNA reads TGTGCCAGCAGACCGGACAGGATCCCTTATGGCTACACCTTC.